This T cell receptor (beta chain) was captured by sequencing in a study of blood T cell repertoires in COVID-19. Study information: Collection of acute and convalescent COVID-19 samples took place in the United States, Italy and Spain. T cells, B-cell-depleted T cells, or PBMCs supplied cDNA or gDNA.

Per the study methods: Cell counts per sample came from amplifying reference gene primers. This table comes from immunoSEQ multiplex PCR, and its TCRdb copy is limited to in-frame clones, with some not included. V and J calls and clone size are given by that table; D and trimming were obtained from the DNA. The table lists some 120,000 clones, roughly 80% of them singletons. CDR3 size: 17 residues. Germline V CDR1 and CDR2: SGHNT, YYREEE (reference sequence). J was trimmed by 0 bases and V by 4 bases; bases with no gene match: 10. A few counts support this clone. Sequenced material: peripheral blood. The clonotype was recovered from a woman between 50 and 59 years old with acute or convalescent COVID-19. The V call is TRBV5-4, the J call TRBJ1-2; 9 bases are a match to TRBD1. Written as DNA, the CDR3 is TGTGCCAGCAGCCTCGGGACAGGGATACGTGCTAACTATGGCTACACCTTC. It yields the protein CASSLGTGIRANYGYTF.